The T cell receptor beta chain described here comes from a study of T cells in Graves' hyperthyroidism and ophthalmopathy. Amplified TCR beta CDR3 regions derived from RNA transcripts. The study used the HTBI primer set for a first-round RT-PCR of the TCR CDR3. Via MiXCR, TCRdb re-called the multiplex PCR reads, giving one row per CDR3 protein. The sample lists some 350,000 distinct CDR3 sequences; under 20% were seen once. The authors deemed Graves' hyperthyroidism stable absent ophthalmopathy progression within 18 months. For the diagnoses, clinical symptoms, serum thyroxine and TRAb, thyroid ultrasound and orbital computed tomography were used. This clonotype appeared many times. The CDR3 is 14 amino acids. The germline CDR1 and CDR2 sequences are MDHEN and SYDVKM. V lost 3 bases and J 3 bases, leaving 11 bases between the germline ends.

This receptor was obtained from a woman in her late teens or twenties with Graves' hyperthyroidism. The sequenced sample consisted of blood. V usage is TRBV28 and J usage is TRBJ1-1; D is undetermined. CDR3 sequence reads: CASSFNAQDTEAFF. The CDR3 coding sequence is TGTGCCAGCAGTTTTAACGCCCAAGACACTGAAGCTTTCTTT.